This TCR beta chain is from a study of PD-L1 blockade in urothelial cancer. Study-level background: Men with urothelial cancer arising in the bladder made up about 85% of the roughly 29 patients. Earlier, patients had received 0 to 3 chemotherapy regimens. Notes on the study in general: When measured at 3 weeks, tumor-associated blood clones expanded more in durable-benefit patients.

Clones were sequenced by immunoSEQ multiplex PCR, and TCRdb holds only the in-frame ones, with some missing. This repertoire shows 40,000 to 50,000 clones, roughly 86% found once; its top ten account for less than 15%. Noted time point: peripheral blood 6 weeks after treatment start. About this clone: Its antigen is unidentified.

The receptor's source is a man aged 55 to 70 with urothelial cancer. The sequences come from PBMCs, collected around atezolizumab (anti-PD-L1) treatment.

CDR3 nucleotide sequence: TGCAGCGTTTCTTCTTCAGGGGGTGAATTGCAGCCCCAGCATTTT. Translated, it gives CSVSSSGGELQPQHF. The chain links TRBV29-1 to TRBJ1-5; TRBD1 aligns across 7 bases. CDR1 and CDR2 from the germline V gene are SQVTM and ANQGSEA. Trimming removed 5 bases from V and 7 bases from J; junction bases left unmatched: 14. The CDR3 has 15 amino acids.